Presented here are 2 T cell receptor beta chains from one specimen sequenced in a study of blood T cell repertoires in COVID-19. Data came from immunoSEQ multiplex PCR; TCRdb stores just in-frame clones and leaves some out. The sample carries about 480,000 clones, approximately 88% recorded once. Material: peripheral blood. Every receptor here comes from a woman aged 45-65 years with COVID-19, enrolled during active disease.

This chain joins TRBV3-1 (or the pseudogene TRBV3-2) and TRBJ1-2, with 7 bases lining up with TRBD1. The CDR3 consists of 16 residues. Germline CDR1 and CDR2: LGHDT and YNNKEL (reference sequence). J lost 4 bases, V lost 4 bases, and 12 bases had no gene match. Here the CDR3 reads CASSLGTDPASYGYTF. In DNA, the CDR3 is TGTGCCAGCAGCCTGGGGACAGACCCTGCGTCCTATGGCTACACCTTC.

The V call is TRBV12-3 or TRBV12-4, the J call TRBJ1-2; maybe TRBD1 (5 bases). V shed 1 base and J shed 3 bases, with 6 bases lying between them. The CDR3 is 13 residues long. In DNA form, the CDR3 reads TGTGCCAGCAGTTTAGGACAGTACTATGGCTACACCTTC. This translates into CASSLGQYYGYTF.